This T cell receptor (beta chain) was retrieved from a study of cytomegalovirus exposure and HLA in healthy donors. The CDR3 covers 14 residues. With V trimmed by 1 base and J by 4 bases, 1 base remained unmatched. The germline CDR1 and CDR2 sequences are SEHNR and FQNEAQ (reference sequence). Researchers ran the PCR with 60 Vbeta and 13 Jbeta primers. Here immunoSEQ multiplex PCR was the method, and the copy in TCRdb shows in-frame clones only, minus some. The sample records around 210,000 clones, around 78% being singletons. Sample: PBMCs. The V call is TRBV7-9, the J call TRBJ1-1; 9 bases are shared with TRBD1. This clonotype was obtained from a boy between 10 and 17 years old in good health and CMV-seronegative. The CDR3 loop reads CASSLGDRVTEAFF. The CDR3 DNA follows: TGTGCCAGCAGCTTAGGGGACAGGGTCACTGAAGCTTTCTTT.